Shown below are 23 T cell receptor beta chains from a single sample sequenced in a study of cytomegalovirus exposure and HLA in healthy donors. The method was immunoSEQ multiplex PCR; TCRdb's version includes in-frame clones alone and lacks a portion of them. Among under 100,000 clones listed, 90% to 95% were seen once. Sequencing used PBMCs. These receptors were obtained from a woman younger than 35 in good health and CMV-seronegative.

This chain uses TRBV6-4 with TRBJ2-7; TRBD1 might be the D (5 bases). In germline, CDR1 is MRHNA, CDR2 SNTAGT. V was shortened by 6 bases and J by 3 bases, with 9 bases between the two germline ends. The CDR3 runs to 12 residues. The CDR3 here is CASRADNYEQYF. The DNA of the CDR3 is TGTGCCAGCAGGGCGGACAACTACGAGCAGTACTTC.

The CDR3: CSVEGRGGGYTF. For the CDR3, the DNA is TGCAGCGTTGAAGGCAGGGGCGGTGGCTACACCTTC. The genes are TRBV29-1 and TRBJ1-2; tentative D call: TRBD1 (6 bases). The CDR3 spans 12 residues. V lost 1 base and J lost 7, with 10 bases in between. Germline V gene sequence: CDR1 SQVTM, CDR2 ANQGSEA. The full variable domain, with the rest looked up from reference TRBV29-1 and TRBJ1-2, is SAVISQKPSRDICQRGTSLTIQCQVDSQVTMMFWYRQQPGQSLTLIATANQGSEATYESGFVIDKFPISRPNLTFSTLTVSNMSPEDSSIYLCSVEGRGGGYTFGSGTRLTVV.

The CDR3 reads CASSSKGEYEQYF. In DNA form, the CDR3 reads TGCGCCAGCAGCTCAAAGGGGGAATACGAGCAGTACTTC. The rearrangement uses TRBV5-1 and TRBJ2-7, with D possibly being TRBD1 (6 bases). V was pared by 3 bases and J by 4 bases, with 11 bases between. This CDR3 comprises 13 residues. Germline CDR1 and CDR2: SGHRS and YFSETQ.

In its sample, this clone was seen a few times. This chain joins TRBV4-3 and TRBJ1-2, with 7 nucleotides matching TRBD1. With V trimmed by 4 bases and J by 2 bases, 7 bases remained unmatched. Looked up from germline, CDR1 is LGHNA and CDR2 is YSLEER. The CDR3 extends over 15 amino acids. CDR3: CASSLVKTGNYGYTF. The CDR3 DNA reads TGCGCCAGCAGCCTCGTGAAGACAGGGAACTATGGCTACACCTTC.

V and J are TRBV4-1 and TRBJ1-2; D remains unclear. V lost 0 bases and J 4 bases, leaving 9 bases between the germline ends. The germline V gene encodes CDR1 MGHRA and CDR2 YSYEKL. The CDR3 has 14 amino acids. CDR3 nucleotides: TGCGCCAGCAGCCAAGATCGTCTCGTCTATGGCTACACCTTC. Translation: CASSQDRLVYGYTF.

The chain couples TRBV6-5 to TRBJ1-2, with 8 bases aligning to TRBD1. The CDR3 covers 13 residues. With V trimmed by 2 bases and J by 7 bases, 3 bases remained unmatched. Germline CDR1 reads MNHEY; CDR2 reads SVGAGI. CDR3 loop: CASSYQDRAGYTF. The CDR3, as DNA: TGTGCCAGCAGTTACCAGGACAGGGCTGGCTACACCTTC.

The chain combines TRBV6-5 with TRBJ1-5, with TRBD1 identical over 9 bases. The germline gives CDR1 MNHEY, CDR2 SVGAGI. The CDR3 runs 15 residues. V lost 4 bases to trimming and J lost 1 base; unmatched junction nucleotides: 2. CDR3: CASSSDRGSNQPQHF. The CDR3 DNA reads TGTGCCAGCAGTTCGGACAGGGGAAGCAATCAGCCCCAGCATTTT.

This chain joins TRBV7-6 and TRBJ2-3, with D uncertain. The V and J ends lost 0 bases and 5 bases respectively, with 9 bases between them. The CDR3 loop spans 14 amino acids. Per germline, CDR1 SGHVS and CDR2 FNYEAQ. As DNA, the CDR3 is TGTGCCAGCAGCTTAGCGGCGAGCGTAGATACGCAGTATTTT. This codes for CASSLAASVDTQYF.

This clone was seen just once. In nucleotides, the CDR3 is TGTGCCAGTATCGGGACAGGGAAAGTTGAAGCTTTCTTT. As protein: CASIGTGKVEAFF. J is TRBJ1-1 and V is TRBV2; 9 bases line up with TRBD1. With 9 bases clipped from V and 7 bases from J, the junction kept 9 bases outside the gene matches. Germline V gene lookup returns CDR1 SNHLY and CDR2 FYNNEI. CDR3 length equals 13 residues.

This chain connects TRBV7-2 to TRBJ2-7, with D perhaps matching TRBD1 (7 bases). This CDR3 comprises 14 residues. Germline loops: CDR1 SGHTA, CDR2 FQGNSA. Trimming left V 4 bases short and J 6 bases short, with 16 bases between. The CDR3 protein is CASSSGGGPFEQYF. In nucleotides, the CDR3 is TGTGCCAGCAGCTCAGGGGGAGGCCCTTTCGAGCAGTACTTC.

The gene calls are TRBV1 and TRBJ2-7; TRBD2 reflects the table's D call only, with no check against the DNA. TRBV1 corresponds to a pseudogene. The CDR3 is 16 residues long. CDR3 residues: CTSSRSGTSLTYEQYF. For the CDR3, the DNA is TGCACCAGCAGCCGAAGTGGGACTAGTCTCACCTACGAGCAGTACTTC.

CDR3 in amino acids: CASSAQGSGANVLTF. DNA for the CDR3: TGTGCCAGCAGCGCCCAGGGCTCTGGGGCCAACGTCCTGACTTTC. V is TRBV7-2 and J is TRBJ2-6, with D perhaps TRBD1 (5 bases). V lost 5 bases, J lost 0 bases, and 8 bases lay in between. The germline CDR1 and CDR2 sequences are SGHTA and FQGNSA. The CDR3 totals 15 residues.

The gene calls are TRBV7-2 and TRBJ2-3; 8 bases map to TRBD2. CDR3 length equals 15 residues. With V trimmed by 6 bases and J by 1 base, 6 bases remained unmatched. Germline loops: CDR1 SGHTA, CDR2 FQGNSA. Written as DNA, the CDR3 is TGTGCCAGCAGACGGTGGCGGGAGGGCACAGATACGCAGTATTTT. Protein sequence: CASRRWREGTDTQYF. The full variable domain, with the rest looked up from reference TRBV7-2 and TRBJ2-3, is GAGVSQSPSNKVTEKGKDVELRCDPISGHTALYWYRQSLGQGLEFLIYFQGNSAPDKSGLPSDRFSAERTGGSVSTLTIQRTQQEDSAVYLCASRRWREGTDTQYFGPGTRLTVL.

V gene TRBV10-3 combines with J gene TRBJ2-3; 10 positions agree with TRBD2. The CDR3 has 14 amino acids. CDR1 is ENHRY and CDR2 is SYGVKD in the germline V gene. The J segment lost 5 bases and the V segment lost 3 bases, leaving 2 bases of the junction unmatched. CDR3 bases: TGTGCCATCAGTGAACTAGCGGGAAAAGATACGCAGTATTTT. This gives the protein CAISELAGKDTQYF.

The chain links TRBV14 to TRBJ1-2; weak D call: TRBD1 (6 bases). Germline assignment: CDR1 SGHDN and CDR2 FVKESK. V was shortened by 1 base and J by 4 bases, with 13 bases between the two germline ends. The CDR3 covers 15 residues. As DNA, the CDR3 is TGTGCCAGCAGCCAAGGGTCCAGGGGTCTCTATGGCTACACCTTC. This translates into CASSQGSRGLYGYTF.

The V and J genes are TRBV9 and TRBJ1-1; no clear D gene. Between the trimmed V and J ends, which lost 3 bases and 3 bases, there was a span of 21 bases. Looked up from germline, CDR1 is SGDLS and CDR2 is YYNGEE. The CDR3 runs to 17 residues. The CDR3 sequence is CASSEVGGFEMDTEAFF. As DNA, the CDR3 is TGTGCCAGCAGCGAAGTGGGAGGGTTTGAAATGGACACTGAAGCTTTCTTT.

For the CDR3, the DNA is TGTGCCAGCAGCTTCACTAGCGATGAGCAGTTCTTC. Translating it yields CASSFTSDEQFF. The rearrangement joins TRBV5-4 to TRBJ2-1; TRBD2 matches 7 bases. With V trimmed by 2 bases and J by 8 bases, 1 base remained unmatched. CDR3 length: 12 residues. Germline V lookup: CDR1 SGHNT, CDR2 YYREEE (reference sequence).

The rearrangement joins TRBV6-5 to TRBJ2-1; D is undetermined. This CDR3 has 14 amino acids. CDR1 is MNHEY, CDR2 SVGAGI, per germline. Trimming pared 0 bases from V and 4 bases from J, leaving 7 bases between. The CDR3 here is CASSYSLEYNEQFF. CDR3 sequence (DNA): TGTGCCAGCAGTTACTCATTAGAGTACAATGAGCAGTTCTTC.

V is TRBV5-1 and J is TRBJ2-7, with D uncertain. The V gene's germline CDR1 is SGHRS and CDR2 YFSETQ. V lost 6 bases and J 3 bases, leaving 13 bases between the germline ends. CDR3 length: 13 residues. CDR3 amino acids: CASTNEADYEQYF. CDR3 sequence (DNA): TGCGCCAGCACCAACGAGGCAGACTACGAGCAGTACTTC.

This chain links TRBV6-1 with TRBJ1-1; 8 nucleotides line up with TRBD1. The CDR3 sequence is 18 residues long. V gave up 1 base and J gave up 0 bases; unmatched junction bases: 10. The germline V gene encodes CDR1 MNHNS and CDR2 SASEGT. This CDR3 reads CASSEDSTGGLMNTEAFF. In nucleotides, the CDR3 is TGTGCCAGCAGTGAAGATTCCACAGGGGGTCTCATGAACACTGAAGCTTTCTTT.

The rearrangement uses TRBV4-3 and TRBJ1-1, with D possibly TRBD1 on 6 matching bases. The CDR3 is 17 amino acids. V lost 0 bases to trimming and J lost 7 bases, with 21 bases between them. CDR1 LGHNA and CDR2 YSLEER come from the germline V gene. The CDR3 region has the DNA TGCGCCAGCAGCCAAGAACCTCCGTCGGACAGAAACCTTGAAGCTTTCTTT. This encodes CASSQEPPSDRNLEAFF.

The V gene is TRBV7-2, the J gene TRBJ2-7; TRBD1 matches 8 bases. The J segment lost 5 bases and the V segment lost 5 bases, leaving 11 bases of the junction unmatched. The CDR3 contains 15 residues. CDR1 and CDR2 (germline): SGHTA, FQGNSA. The CDR3 sequence is CASSPRTGRIHEQYF. The CDR3 coding sequence is TGTGCCAGCAGCCCCCGGACAGGGAGGATCCACGAGCAGTACTTC.

The V gene is TRBV4-1, the J gene TRBJ2-2, with TRBD1 identical over 8 bases. Germline V gene lookup returns CDR1 MGHRA and CDR2 YSYEKL. This CDR3 region has 16 residues. V gave up 5 bases and J gave up 5 bases; unmatched junction bases: 10. CDR3 protein: CASSKSQGARTGELFF. The CDR3 DNA sequence: TGCGCCAGCAGCAAAAGTCAGGGGGCGAGAACCGGGGAGCTGTTTTTT.